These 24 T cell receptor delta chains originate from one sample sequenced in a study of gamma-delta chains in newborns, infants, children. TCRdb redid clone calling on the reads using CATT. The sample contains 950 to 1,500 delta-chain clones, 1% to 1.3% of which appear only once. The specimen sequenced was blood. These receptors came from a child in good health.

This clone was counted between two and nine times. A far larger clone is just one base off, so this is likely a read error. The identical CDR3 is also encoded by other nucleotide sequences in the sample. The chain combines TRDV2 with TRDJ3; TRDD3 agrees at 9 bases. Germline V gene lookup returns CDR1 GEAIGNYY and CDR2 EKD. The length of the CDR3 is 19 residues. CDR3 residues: CARDTGGYQSSWDTRQMFF. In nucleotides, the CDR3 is TGTGCCCGTGACACCGGGGGATACCAGAGCTCCTGGGACACCCGACAGATGTTTTTC.

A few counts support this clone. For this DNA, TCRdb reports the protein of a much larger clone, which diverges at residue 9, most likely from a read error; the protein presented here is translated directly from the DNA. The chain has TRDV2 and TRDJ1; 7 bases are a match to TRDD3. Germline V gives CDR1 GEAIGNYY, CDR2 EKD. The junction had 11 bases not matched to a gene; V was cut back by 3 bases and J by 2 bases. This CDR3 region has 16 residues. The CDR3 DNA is TGTGCCTGTGACTCCGTCGGGGATAGTCAAACCGATAAACTCATCTTT. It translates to CACDSVGDSQTDKLIF.

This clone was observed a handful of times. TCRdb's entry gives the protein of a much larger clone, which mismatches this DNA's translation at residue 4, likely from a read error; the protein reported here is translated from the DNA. CDR3 region: CACGTPYTGASKNTDKLIF. The CDR3 DNA sequence: TGTGCCTGTGGTACCCCTTATACTGGGGCCTCGAAGAACACCGATAAACTCATCTTT. J is TRDJ1 and V is TRDV2, with 7 bases matching TRDD3. Germline V gene data show CDR1 as GEAIGNYY and CDR2 as EKD. CDR3 length equals 19 residues. Trimming removed 5 bases from V and 0 bases from J; junction bases left unmatched: 20.

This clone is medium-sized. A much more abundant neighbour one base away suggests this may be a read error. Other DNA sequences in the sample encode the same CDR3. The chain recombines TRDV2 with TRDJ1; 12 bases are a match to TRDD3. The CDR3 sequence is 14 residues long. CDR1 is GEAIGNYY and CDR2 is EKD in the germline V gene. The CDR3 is CACDAVLGDTELTF. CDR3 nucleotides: TGTGCCTGTGACGCGGTACTGGGGGATACCGAACTCACCTTT.

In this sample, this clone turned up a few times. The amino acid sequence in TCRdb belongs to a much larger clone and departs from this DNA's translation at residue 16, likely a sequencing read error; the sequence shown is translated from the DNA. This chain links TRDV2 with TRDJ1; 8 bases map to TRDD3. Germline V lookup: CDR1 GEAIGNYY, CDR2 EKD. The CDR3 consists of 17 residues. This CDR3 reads CACDMVLGALSTDKLTF. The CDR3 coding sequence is TGTGCCTGTGATATGGTACTGGGGGCCCTTTCCACCGATAAACTCACCTTT.

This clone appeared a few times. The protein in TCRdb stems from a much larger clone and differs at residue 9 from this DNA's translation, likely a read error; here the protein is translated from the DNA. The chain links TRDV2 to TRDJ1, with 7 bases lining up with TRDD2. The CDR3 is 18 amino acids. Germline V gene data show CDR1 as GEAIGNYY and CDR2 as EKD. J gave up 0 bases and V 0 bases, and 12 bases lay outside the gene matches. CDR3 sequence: CACDTVPTEGLNTDKLIF. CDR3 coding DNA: TGTGCCTGTGACACCGTTCCTACTGAGGGATTGAACACCGATAAACTCATCTTT.

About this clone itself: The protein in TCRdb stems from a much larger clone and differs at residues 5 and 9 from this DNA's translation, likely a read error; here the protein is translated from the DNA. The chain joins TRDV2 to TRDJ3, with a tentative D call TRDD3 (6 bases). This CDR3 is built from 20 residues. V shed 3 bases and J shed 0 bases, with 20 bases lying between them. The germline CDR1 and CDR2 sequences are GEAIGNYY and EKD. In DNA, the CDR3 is TGTGCCTGTGACGCTATGGCTGGGAGATACGGCTCCTGGGACACCCGACAGATGTTTTTC. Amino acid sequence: CACDAMAGRYGSWDTRQMFF.

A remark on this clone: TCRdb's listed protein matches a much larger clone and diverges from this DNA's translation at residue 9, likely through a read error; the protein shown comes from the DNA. The CDR3 here is CACDTTGSAPWDTRQMFF. DNA of the CDR3: TGTGCCTGTGACACAACGGGATCGGCCCCCTGGGACACCCGACAGATGTTTTTC. The chain is built from TRDV2 and TRDJ3, with a weak D call TRDD3 (5 bases). The CDR3 extends over 18 amino acids. Germline V lookup: CDR1 GEAIGNYY, CDR2 EKD. Deletions cut 1 base from V and 2 bases from J, with 14 bases between.

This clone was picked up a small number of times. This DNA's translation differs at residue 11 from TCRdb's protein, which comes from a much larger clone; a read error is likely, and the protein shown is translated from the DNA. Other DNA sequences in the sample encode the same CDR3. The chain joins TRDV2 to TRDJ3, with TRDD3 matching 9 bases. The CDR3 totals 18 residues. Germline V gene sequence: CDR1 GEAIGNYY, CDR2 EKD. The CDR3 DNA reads TGTGCCTGTGTCACAGGGGGATACAGCTCCAGGGACACCCGACAGATGTTTTTC. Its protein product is CACVTGGYSSRDTRQMFF.

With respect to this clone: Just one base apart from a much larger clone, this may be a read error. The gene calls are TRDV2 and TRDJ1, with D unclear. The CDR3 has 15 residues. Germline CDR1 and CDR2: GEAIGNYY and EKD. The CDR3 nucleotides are TGTGCCTGTGACGAGGTGGAACGGTTTACTGATAAACCCATCTTT. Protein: CACDEVERFTDKPIF.

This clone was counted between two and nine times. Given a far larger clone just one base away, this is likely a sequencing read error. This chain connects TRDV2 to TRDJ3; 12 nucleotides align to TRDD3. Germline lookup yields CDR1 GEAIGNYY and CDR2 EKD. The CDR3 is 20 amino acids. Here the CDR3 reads CACDTMAGGYGSWDARQMFF. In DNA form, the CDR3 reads TGTGCCTGTGACACTATGGCTGGGGGATACGGCTCCTGGGACGCCCGACAGATGTTTTTC.

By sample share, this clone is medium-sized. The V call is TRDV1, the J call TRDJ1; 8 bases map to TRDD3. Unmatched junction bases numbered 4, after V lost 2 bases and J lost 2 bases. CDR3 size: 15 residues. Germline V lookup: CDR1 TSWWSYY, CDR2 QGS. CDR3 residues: CALGECTGGTDKLIF. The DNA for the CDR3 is TGTGCTCTTGGGGAATGTACTGGGGGTACCGATAAACTCATCTTT.

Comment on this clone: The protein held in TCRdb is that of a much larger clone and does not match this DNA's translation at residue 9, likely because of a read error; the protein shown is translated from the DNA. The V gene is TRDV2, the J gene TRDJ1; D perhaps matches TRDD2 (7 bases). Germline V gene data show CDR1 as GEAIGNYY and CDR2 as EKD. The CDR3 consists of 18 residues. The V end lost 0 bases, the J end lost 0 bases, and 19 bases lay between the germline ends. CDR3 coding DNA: TGTGCCTGTGACACCGTTCCTACTAGGGGATTGAACACCGATAAACTCATCTTT. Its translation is CACDTVPTRGLNTDKLIF.

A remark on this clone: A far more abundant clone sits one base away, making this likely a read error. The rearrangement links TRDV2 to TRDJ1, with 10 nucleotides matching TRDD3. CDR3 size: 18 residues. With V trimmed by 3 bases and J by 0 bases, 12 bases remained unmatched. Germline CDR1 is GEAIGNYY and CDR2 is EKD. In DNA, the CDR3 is TGTGCCTGTGACCTTATACTGGGGGATGCACGGTACACCGATAAACTCATCTTT. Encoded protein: CACDLILGDARYTDKLIF.

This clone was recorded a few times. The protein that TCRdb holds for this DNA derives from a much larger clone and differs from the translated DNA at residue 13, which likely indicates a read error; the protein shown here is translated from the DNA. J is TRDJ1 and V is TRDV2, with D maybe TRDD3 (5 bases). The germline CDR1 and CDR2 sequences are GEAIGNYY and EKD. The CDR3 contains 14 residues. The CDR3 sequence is CACDTMGKAHKLTF. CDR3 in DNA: TGTGCCTGTGACACGATGGGGAAAGCCCATAAACTCACCTTT.

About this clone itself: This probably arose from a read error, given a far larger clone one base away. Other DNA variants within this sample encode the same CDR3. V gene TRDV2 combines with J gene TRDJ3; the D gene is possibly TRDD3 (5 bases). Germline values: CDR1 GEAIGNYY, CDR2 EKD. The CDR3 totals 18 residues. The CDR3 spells CACDTTGSTPWDTRQMFF. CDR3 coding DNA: TGTGCCTGCGACACAACGGGATCGACCCCCTGGGACACCCGACAGATGTTTTTC.

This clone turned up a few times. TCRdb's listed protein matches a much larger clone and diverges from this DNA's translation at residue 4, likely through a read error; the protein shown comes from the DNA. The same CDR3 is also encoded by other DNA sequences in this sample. The CDR3 sequence is CACGLTGVGDKLIF. The DNA for the CDR3 is TGTGCCTGTGGCCTTACTGGGGTGGGTGATAAACTCATCTTT. The chain uses TRDV2 and TRDJ1; 7 bases fit TRDD3. Unmatched junction bases numbered 10, after V lost 5 bases and J lost 5 bases. The germline CDR1 and CDR2 sequences are GEAIGNYY and EKD. The CDR3 covers 14 residues.

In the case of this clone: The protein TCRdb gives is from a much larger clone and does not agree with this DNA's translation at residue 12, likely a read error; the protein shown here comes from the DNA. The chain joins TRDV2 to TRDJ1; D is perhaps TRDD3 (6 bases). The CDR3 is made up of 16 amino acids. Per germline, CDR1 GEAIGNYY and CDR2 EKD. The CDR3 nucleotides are TGTGCCTGTGACCCTATAAGGTTACGGGGGACCGGTAAACTCATCTTT. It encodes CACDPIRLRGTGKLIF.

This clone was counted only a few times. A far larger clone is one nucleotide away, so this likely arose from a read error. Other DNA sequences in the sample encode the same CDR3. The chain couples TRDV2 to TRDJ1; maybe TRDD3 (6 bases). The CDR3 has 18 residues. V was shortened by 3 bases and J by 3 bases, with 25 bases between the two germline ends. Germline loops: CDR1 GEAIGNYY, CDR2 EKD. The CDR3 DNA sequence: TGTGCCTGTGACCCCCTGGTCGGGGGGGAGGAGGATGCCGATAAACTCATCTTT. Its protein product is CACDPLVGGEEDADKLIF.

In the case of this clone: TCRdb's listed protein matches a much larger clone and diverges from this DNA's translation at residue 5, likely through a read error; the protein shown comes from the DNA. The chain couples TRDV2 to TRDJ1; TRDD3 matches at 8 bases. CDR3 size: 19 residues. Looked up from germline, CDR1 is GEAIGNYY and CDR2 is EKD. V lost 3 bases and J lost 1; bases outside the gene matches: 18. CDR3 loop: CACDAIVGTGGHSTDKLIF. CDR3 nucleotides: TGTGCCTGTGACGCCATTGTTGGTACTGGGGGTCACTCCACCGATAAACTCATCTTT.

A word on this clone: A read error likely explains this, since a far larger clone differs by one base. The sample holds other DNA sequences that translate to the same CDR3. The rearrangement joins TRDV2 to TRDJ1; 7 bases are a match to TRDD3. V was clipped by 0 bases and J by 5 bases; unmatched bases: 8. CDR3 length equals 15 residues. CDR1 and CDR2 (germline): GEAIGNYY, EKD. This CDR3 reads CACDTLGALTDKLIF. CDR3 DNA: TGTGCCTGTGACACCCTGGGGGCTCTCACTGATAAACTCATCTTT.

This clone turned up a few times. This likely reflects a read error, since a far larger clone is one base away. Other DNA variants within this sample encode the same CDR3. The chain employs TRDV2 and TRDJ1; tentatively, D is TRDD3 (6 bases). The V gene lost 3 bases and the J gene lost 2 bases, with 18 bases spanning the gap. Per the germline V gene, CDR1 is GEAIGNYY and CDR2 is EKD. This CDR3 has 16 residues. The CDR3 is CACDHLRGERTDKLIF. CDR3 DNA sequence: TGTGCCTGTGACCATCTCAGGGGGGAGAGGACCGATAAACTCATCTTT.

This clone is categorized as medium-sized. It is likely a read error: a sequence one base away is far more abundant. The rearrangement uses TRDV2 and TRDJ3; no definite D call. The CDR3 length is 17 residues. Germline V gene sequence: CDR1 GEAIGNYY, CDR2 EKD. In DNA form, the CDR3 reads TGTGCCCGTGACCTCAGTACTCACTCCTGGGACACCCGACAGATGTTTTTC. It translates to CARDLSTHSWDTRQMFF.

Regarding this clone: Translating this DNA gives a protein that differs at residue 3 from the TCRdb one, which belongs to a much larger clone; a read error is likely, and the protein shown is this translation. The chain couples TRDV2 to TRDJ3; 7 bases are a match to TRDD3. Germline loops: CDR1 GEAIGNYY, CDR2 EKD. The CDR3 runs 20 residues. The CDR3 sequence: CAGDTGWGTHSSWDTRQMFF. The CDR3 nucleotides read TGTGCCGGTGACACCGGTTGGGGGACGCATAGCTCCTGGGACACCCGACAGATGTTTTTC.